This T cell receptor beta chain was recorded in a study of tumor-infiltrating lymphocytes in primary liver carcinoma. Unsorted whole blood yielded blood RNA, and germline DNA was extracted as well. CDR3 size: 16 residues. With 3 bases removed from V and 4 bases from J, the gap between germline ends came to 17 bases. Germline CDR1 ENHRY, CDR2 SYGVKD. Many counts were recorded for this clonotype. TCR beta cDNA was reverse-transcribed from around 0.55 ug of total RNA. The reaction used a constant-region primer and ProtoScript II reverse transcriptase. Researchers made the TCR beta libraries by running three nested multiplex PCR rounds with slightly modified ARM-PCR. Both of the initial two PCR rounds ran for around 9 cycles and employed TRBV1-TRBV30 forward primers alongside a C-beta reverse primer. TCRdb processed the multiplex PCR reads anew with MiXCR; each CDR3 protein has one entry. The table has 310,000 or so distinct CDR3 sequences, about two thirds seen once.

The sequencing sample was made of peripheral blood. This chain links TRBV10-3 with TRBJ2-3; D might be TRBD2 (6 bases). The source of this sequence is a man aged 35 to 55 with primary liver carcinoma and hepatitis B virus infection. The CDR3 nucleotides are TGTGCCATCAGTGACGCGGGAAGGGGAGGTTCAGATACGCAGTATTTT. It yields the protein CAISDAGRGGSDTQYF.